This is a list of T cell receptor beta chains from one sample in a study of OX40 agonist ivuxolimab in advanced cancers. The repertoire was sequenced with immunoSEQ multiplex PCR; TCRdb's copy has only in-frame clones and lacks some. This table holds tens of thousands of clones, around 93% found once. The sequencing here drew on CD4+ or CD8+ T cells sorted from blood, taken in a trial of the OX40 agonist ivuxolimab. These TCRs come from an adult with an advanced solid tumor such as melanoma, head and neck, liver or kidney cancer. CDR3s include the opening cysteine and the closing phenylalanine or tryptophan. Fields, in order: J gene, D gene, clone size, V gene, CDR3 protein, CDR3 DNA. A D gene is named only where the DNA matches it firmly. Clone size is not always given. Where it is, it says once, few, many or a class for expanded clones.

>TRBJ2-3|TRBD1|-|TRBV5-1
CASSPGQGTDTQYF
TGCGCCAGCAGCCCCGGACAGGGAACAGATACGCAGTATTTT
>TRBJ1-2|-|-|TRBV28
CASSFPLTGGYGYTF
TGTGCCAGCAGTTTTCCCTTGACAGGCGGCTATGGCTACACCTTC
>TRBJ2-3|-|-|TRBV7-9
CASSLHGPGTDTQYF
TGTGCCAGCAGCCTACACGGTCCCGGCACAGATACGCAGTATTTT
>TRBJ2-6|-|-|TRBV5-6
CASSPGTLVSGANVLTF
TGTGCCAGCAGCCCCGGGACACTAGTCTCTGGGGCCAACGTCCTGACTTTC
>TRBJ2-7|-|-|TRBV10-1
CASSQISYEQYF
TGCGCCAGCAGTCAGATCTCCTACGAGCAGTACTTC
>TRBJ1-1|-|-|TRBV7-2
CASSLAGENTEAFF
TGTGCCAGCAGCTTAGCTGGGGAGAACACTGAAGCTTTCTTT
>TRBJ2-3|TRBD2|once|TRBV11-2
CASSKGLLPTDTQYF
TGTGCCAGCAGCAAGGGACTACTACCCACAGATACGCAGTATTTT
>TRBJ1-1|TRBD1|-|TRBV7-2
CASSEAGQSIRAFF
TGTGCCAGCAGCGAAGCGGGACAGTCCATTAGGGCTTTCTTT
>TRBJ1-5|TRBD1|-|TRBV19
CASSFGTGAGQPQHF
TGTGCCAGTAGTTTCGGGACAGGGGCCGGGCAGCCCCAGCATTTT
>TRBJ2-5|-|-|TRBV5-4
CASSFGEAQYF
TGTGCCAGCAGCTTTGGTGAGGCCCAGTACTTC
>TRBJ2-3|-|-|TRBV5-1
CASSLVGGRGTDTQYF
TGCGCCAGCAGCTTGGTTGGGGGCAGAGGGACAGATACGCAGTATTTT
>TRBJ1-1|-|few|TRBV6-6
CASSQRGDERTEAFF
TGTGCCAGCAGTCAGAGGGGGGATGAGCGCACTGAAGCTTTCTTT
>TRBJ2-2|-|-|TRBV30
CAWSLGAGELFF
TGTGCCTGGAGTTTAGGGGCCGGGGAGCTGTTTTTT
>TRBJ2-2|-|-|TRBV5-4
CASSLQGLNTGELFF
TGTGCCAGCAGCTTGCAGGGTTTGAACACCGGGGAGCTGTTTTTT
>TRBJ1-1|-|-|TRBV6-5
CASSYSRGGANTEAFF
TGTGCCAGCAGTTACTCCAGGGGAGGGGCGAACACTGAAGCTTTCTTT
>TRBJ2-2|-|-|TRBV7-2
CASSPSANTGELFF
TGTGCCAGCAGCCCCTCGGCCAACACCGGGGAGCTGTTTTTT
>TRBJ2-5|-|-|TRBV5-4
CASSPVGKQETQYF
TGTGCCAGCAGCCCCGTAGGGAAGCAAGAGACCCAGTACTTC
>TRBJ1-4|TRBD1|-|TRBV19
CASSTQTGGGEKLFF
TGTGCCAGTAGTACCCAAACAGGGGGTGGTGAAAAACTGTTTTTT
>TRBJ2-2|TRBD1|-|TRBV25-1
CASSEQTGVDTGELFF
TGTGCCAGCAGTGAACAGACAGGGGTGGACACCGGGGAGCTGTTTTTT
>TRBJ2-5|-|-|TRBV28
CASSLAGRETQYF
TGTGCCAGCAGTTTGGCAGGAAGGGAGACCCAGTACTTC
>TRBJ1-1|-|-|TRBV30
CAWNRAVSNTEAFF
TGTGCCTGGAATCGGGCCGTATCGAACACTGAAGCTTTCTTT
>TRBJ2-3|-|once|TRBV5-1
CASSLGLNTDTQYF
TGCGCCAGCAGCTTGGGACTTAACACAGATACGCAGTATTTT
>TRBJ2-7|-|-|TRBV6-5
CASSPTDRWEQYF
TGTGCCAGCAGTCCCACCGACAGGTGGGAGCAGTACTTC
>TRBJ1-1|-|-|TRBV29-1
CSVDPGIKGMNTEAFF
TGCAGCGTTGACCCGGGGATTAAGGGTATGAACACTGAAGCTTTCTTT
>TRBJ2-1|-|-|TRBV11-2
CASSLDRSPHNEQFF
TGTGCCAGCAGCTTAGATCGTAGTCCCCACAATGAGCAGTTCTTC
>TRBJ2-7|-|-|TRBV18
CASSPGAGRLDEQYF
TGTGCCAGCTCACCCGGGGCCGGGCGCTTAGACGAGCAGTACTTC
>TRBJ2-7|-|-|TRBV7-9
CASSRDSYFLYF
TGTGCCAGCAGCCGGGACTCGTATTTTCTCTACTTC
>TRBJ2-7|TRBD1|-|TRBV6-1
CASLSTGAGEQYF
TGTGCCAGCCTATCTACAGGGGCTGGTGAGCAGTACTTC
>TRBJ2-1|TRBD1|-|TRBV6-5
CASSSGTGGYEQFF
TGTGCCAGCAGTTCCGGGACAGGGGGCTACGAGCAGTTCTTC
>TRBJ2-1|TRBD2|-|TRBV28
CASSSRAGTFSYNEQFF
TGTGCCAGCAGTTCCCGAGCGGGGACGTTCTCCTACAATGAGCAGTTCTTC
>TRBJ2-1|-|-|TRBV18
CASSPPGTSYNEQFF
TGTGCCAGCTCACCACCCGGGACCTCCTACAATGAGCAGTTCTTC
>TRBJ2-7|-|-|TRBV4-3
CASSQDIRNSYEQYF
TGCGCCAGCAGCCAAGATATAAGGAACTCCTACGAGCAGTACTTC
>TRBJ2-1|-|-|TRBV30
CAWSVRGNYEQFF
TGTGCCTGGAGTGTACGGGGAAACTATGAGCAGTTCTTC
>TRBJ2-1|TRBD2|once|TRBV5-1
CASSPRLADRRNEQFF
TGCGCCAGCAGCCCAAGACTAGCCGATCGGCGCAATGAGCAGTTCTTC
>TRBJ1-2|-|few|TRBV11-2
CASSLGGAAANYGYTF
TGTGCCAGCAGCTTAGGAGGGGCAGCAGCTAACTATGGCTACACCTTC
>TRBJ1-5|-|-|TRBV2
CASSVGTRNQPQHF
TGTGCCAGCAGCGTCGGGACAAGGAATCAGCCCCAGCATTTT
>TRBJ2-3|-|-|TRBV18
CASSPPGEAQYF
TGTGCCAGCTCACCACCTGGGGAAGCGCAGTATTTT
>TRBJ1-4|-|-|TRBV7-9
CASSGGARANEKLFF
TGTGCCAGCAGCGGTGGAGCCCGGGCTAATGAAAAACTGTTTTTT
>TRBJ2-7|-|few|TRBV21-1
CASTKGNKISYEQYF
TGTGCCAGCACCAAAGGAAACAAAATCTCCTACGAGCAGTACTTC
>TRBJ2-3|TRBD2|-|TRBV6-4
CASSDAGGTDTQYF
TGTGCCAGCAGTGACGCGGGAGGCACAGATACGCAGTATTTT
>TRBJ2-3|-|-|TRBV2
CASSQGGGLTDTQYF
TGTGCCAGCAGTCAAGGGGGGGGGCTCACAGATACGCAGTATTTT
>TRBJ1-1|TRBD1|-|TRBV5-1
CASSSGTANTEAFF
TGCGCCAGCAGCTCAGGGACAGCGAACACTGAAGCTTTCTTT
>TRBJ2-2|TRBD2|-|TRBV5-4
CASSLLAGPLNTGELFF
TGTGCCAGCAGCCTACTAGCGGGGCCCCTAAACACCGGGGAGCTGTTTTTT